This T cell receptor (beta chain) comes out of a study of control samples from healthy donors and cancer patients. Sequencing used immunoSEQ multiplex PCR; TCRdb keeps in-frame clones, though not all of them. The profile shows approximately 170,000 clones, more than 85% of them singletons. The receptor's source is a woman aged 25 to 39 in good health. Sequencing was performed on blood.

CDR3 DNA: TGTGCCAGCAGCACACAGGGTCAGGCTAATGAAAAACTGTTTTTT. It is translated as CASSTQGQANEKLFF. This chain uses TRBV9 with TRBJ1-4; maybe TRBD1 (6 bases). With 4 bases removed from V and 3 bases from J, the gap between germline ends came to 13 bases. CDR1 and CDR2 from the germline V gene are SGDLS and YYNGEE. The CDR3 is made up of 15 amino acids.